This T cell receptor (beta chain) was identified in a study of T cells in Graves' hyperthyroidism and ophthalmopathy. Study-wide background: Peripheral blood was taken when the disease was first diagnosed, before any treatment began.

This clonotype was observed a single time. An end of the junction does not agree with germline; a read error may underlie this. Patients between 18 and 65 years old had hyperthyroidism, newly diagnosed and lasting under 2 months. Template material for amplifying TCR beta CDR3 regions consisted of RNA transcripts. An initial round of RT-PCR targeting the TCR CDR3 relied on the HTBI primer set. TCRdb called the multiplex PCR reads again in MiXCR, with one record for every CDR3 protein. The profile shows 700,000 to 850,000 distinct CDR3 sequences, 35% of them singletons. The CDR3 has 14 amino acids. From germline, CDR1 is SGHTA and CDR2 FQGNSA.

This chain joins TRBV7-2 and TRBJ2-5, with TRBD2 identical over 7 bases. This TCR was recovered from a woman in her thirties or forties with Graves' hyperthyroidism. Material: blood. CDR3 sequence reads: CATSQAGLGETQCF. The DNA of the CDR3 is TGTGCCACCAGCCAAGCGGGACTCGGGGAGACCCAGTGCTTC.